This entry lists 11 T cell receptor beta chains sequenced from one sample in a study of patients and donors after allogeneic stem cell transplantation. TCRdb called the RT-PCR reads again in MiXCR, with one record for every CDR3 protein. The table records approximately 160,000 distinct CDR3 sequences, approximately 28% of them present only once. The specimen sequenced was blood, either unsorted or a sorted T cell fraction (not recorded which). The source is a human donor who was either an allogeneic HSCT recipient or a stem cell or donor lymphocyte infusion donor (not recorded which). It is not recorded whose cells these are; they may come from a transplant donor.

In this sample, this clonotype turned up a few times. The chain carries TRBV9 and TRBJ1-5; no definite D call. V was cut by 0 bases and J by 2 bases, with 9 bases left in between. The CDR3 totals 15 residues. Looked up from germline, CDR1 is SGDLS and CDR2 is YYNGEE. CDR3 bases: TGTGCCAGCAGCGTAGGGACTTTCGGCAATCAGCCCCAGCATTTT. Protein: CASSVGTFGNQPQHF.

This sequence joins TRBV6-2 or TRBV6-3 and TRBJ2-1; 7 bases map to TRBD2. The V gene's germline CDR1 is MNHEY and CDR2 SVGEGT. The CDR3 has 15 residues. The J segment lost 0 bases and the V segment lost 5 bases, leaving 4 bases of the junction unmatched. The chain's CDR3 is CASSIGGSSYNEQFF. The CDR3 DNA reads TGTGCCAGCAGTATCGGGGGGAGCTCCTACAATGAGCAGTTCTTC.

J is TRBJ2-7 and V is TRBV12-3 or TRBV12-4; weak D call: TRBD1 (5 bases). V shed 1 base and J shed 6 bases, with 16 bases lying between them. This CDR3 is built from 15 residues. The DNA for the CDR3 is TGTGCCAGCAGTTTAGGCGCAGGGAACAACTTCGAGCAGTACTTC. Its translation is CASSLGAGNNFEQYF.

The rearrangement links TRBV12-3 or TRBV12-4 to TRBJ2-7; D call uncertain. V was clipped by 6 bases and J by 1 base, with 7 bases between them. CDR3 length: 12 residues. CDR3 sequence: CASSVGSYEQYF. CDR3 bases: TGTGCCAGCAGCGTCGGGTCCTACGAGCAGTACTTC.

This clonotype has just a few counts. The rearrangement joins TRBV9 to TRBJ2-5; perhaps TRBD2 as D (6 bases). The CDR3 covers 15 residues. Trimming removed 3 bases at V and 6 bases at J, with 18 bases between. Germline CDR1 reads SGDLS; CDR2 reads YYNGEE. The CDR3 sequence is CASSEEGKVWKTQYF. As DNA, the CDR3 is TGTGCCAGCAGCGAGGAGGGGAAAGTGTGGAAGACCCAGTACTTC.

This clonotype was seen a few times. This rearrangement joins TRBV6-2 or TRBV6-3 to TRBJ2-1; D gene uncertain. CDR1 and CDR2 from the germline V gene are MNHEY and SVGEGT. CDR3 length equals 12 residues. The V end was cut by 1 base, the J end by 8 bases, with 6 bases between. The CDR3 is CASSYLSYEQFF. CDR3 nucleotides: TGTGCCAGCAGTTACTTATCGTATGAGCAGTTCTTC.

The chain is built from TRBV6-6 and TRBJ1-2, with 7 bases fitting TRBD1. The CDR3 is 15 amino acids. Trimming at V came to 7 bases and at J to 4 bases, leaving 12 bases not matched to a gene. In germline, CDR1 is MNHNY, CDR2 SVGAGI (reference sequence). As DNA, the CDR3 is TGTGCCAGCACCCCCCCCGTGGCAGGGGGCTATGGCTACACCTTC. The encoded protein is CASTPPVAGGYGYTF.

The chain couples TRBV9 to TRBJ1-2, with unresolved D. This CDR3 has 13 amino acids. Deletions cut 3 bases from V and 6 bases from J, with 12 bases between. Germline CDR1 SGDLS, CDR2 YYNGEE. Here the CDR3 DNA reads TGTGCCAGCAGCGGGCGCAGCTTGCATGGCTACACCTTC. Translated: CASSGRSLHGYTF.

The chain combines TRBV6-2 or TRBV6-3 with TRBJ2-7, with 10 bases lining up with TRBD2. From germline, CDR1 is MNHEY and CDR2 SVGEGT. V dropped 7 bases and J dropped 6; count of bases not matched to a gene: 9. This CDR3 region has 14 residues. The DNA of the CDR3 is TGTGCCAGCACCATCCCGGGACTAGCGACCGAGCAGTACTTC. Translated, it gives CASTIPGLATEQYF.

The V gene is TRBV24-1, the J gene TRBJ2-3; possible D gene TRBD1, 5 bases. From germline, CDR1 is KGHDR and CDR2 SFDVKD. Trimming removed 3 bases from V and 2 bases from J, with 17 bases in between. This CDR3 has 17 residues. CDR3 DNA: TGTGCCACCAGTGATCAGCTGGACACCTCATACACAGATACGCAGTATTTT. Its translation: CATSDQLDTSYTDTQYF.

This clonotype was seen a handful of times. V and J are TRBV4-3 and TRBJ1-2, with D perhaps matching TRBD1 (6 bases). CDR3 length: 15 residues. The germline V gene has CDR1 LGHNA and CDR2 YSLEER. Deletions cut 0 bases from V and 2 bases from J, with 10 bases between. CDR3 region: CASSQEGAVNYGYTF. The CDR3, as DNA: TGCGCCAGCAGCCAAGAGGGGGCGGTCAACTATGGCTACACCTTC.